The present T cell receptor (beta chain) was sequenced within a study of technical replicates of blood from a handful of donors. Trimming cost V 3 bases and J 7 bases; bases outside gene matches: 6. Germline CDR1 reads SGDLS; CDR2 reads YYNGEE. The CDR3 is made up of 13 amino acids. Measured with immunoSEQ multiplex PCR; TCRdb has only the in-frame clones, and not every one. The sample lists 70,000 or so clones, approximately 98% seen once, with around 0.22% in the top ten. This rearrangement joins TRBV9 to TRBJ1-1; 7 bases map to TRBD1. The receptor was derived from a human donor in good health. The sample was T cells isolated from PBMCs. CDR3 residues: CASSAGQAVEAFF. For the CDR3, the DNA is TGTGCCAGCAGCGCAGGACAGGCGGTTGAAGCTTTCTTT.